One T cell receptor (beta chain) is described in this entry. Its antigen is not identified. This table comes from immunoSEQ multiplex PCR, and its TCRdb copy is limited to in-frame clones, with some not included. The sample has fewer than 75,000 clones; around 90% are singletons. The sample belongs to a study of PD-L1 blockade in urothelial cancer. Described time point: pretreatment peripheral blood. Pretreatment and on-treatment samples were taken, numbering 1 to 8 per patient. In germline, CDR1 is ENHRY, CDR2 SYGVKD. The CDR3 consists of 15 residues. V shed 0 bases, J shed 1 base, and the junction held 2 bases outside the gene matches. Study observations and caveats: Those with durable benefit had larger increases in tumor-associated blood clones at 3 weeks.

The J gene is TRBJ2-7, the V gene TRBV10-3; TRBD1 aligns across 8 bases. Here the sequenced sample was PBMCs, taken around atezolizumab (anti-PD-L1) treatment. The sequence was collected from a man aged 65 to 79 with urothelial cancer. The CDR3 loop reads CAISESDRGSYEQYF. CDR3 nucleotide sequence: TGTGCCATCAGTGAGTCCGACAGGGGATCCTACGAGCAGTACTTC.